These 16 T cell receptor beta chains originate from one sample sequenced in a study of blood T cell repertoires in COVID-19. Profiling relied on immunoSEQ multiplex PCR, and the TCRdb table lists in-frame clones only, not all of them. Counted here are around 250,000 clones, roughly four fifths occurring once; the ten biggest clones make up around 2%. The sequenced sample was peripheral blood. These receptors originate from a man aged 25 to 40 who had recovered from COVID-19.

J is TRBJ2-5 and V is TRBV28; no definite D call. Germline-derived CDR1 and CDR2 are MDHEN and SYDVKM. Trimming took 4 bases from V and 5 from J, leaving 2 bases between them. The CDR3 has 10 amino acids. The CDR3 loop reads CASSSETQYF. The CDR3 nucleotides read TGTGCCAGCAGTTCTGAGACCCAGTACTTC.

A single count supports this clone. The DNA for the CDR3 is TGTGCCAGCAGCAAAGCGCGGTGCGGGGGAGTCTCTGAGACCCAGTACTTC. Its protein product is CASSKARCGGVSETQYF. This chain links TRBV21-1 with TRBJ2-5; the table gives TRBD2 as D, unverified against the DNA. TRBV21-1 is a listed pseudogene. The CDR3 has 17 amino acids.

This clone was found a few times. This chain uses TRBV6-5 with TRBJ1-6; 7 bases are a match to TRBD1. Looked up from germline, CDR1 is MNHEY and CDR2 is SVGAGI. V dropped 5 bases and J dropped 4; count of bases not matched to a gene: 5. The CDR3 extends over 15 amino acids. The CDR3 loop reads CASSTGTAYNSPLHF. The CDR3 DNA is TGTGCCAGCAGTACGGGGACAGCTTATAATTCACCCCTCCACTTT.

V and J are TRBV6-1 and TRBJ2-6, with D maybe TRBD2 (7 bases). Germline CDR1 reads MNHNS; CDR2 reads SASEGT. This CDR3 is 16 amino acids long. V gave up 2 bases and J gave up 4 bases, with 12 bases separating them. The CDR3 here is CASSEYGGLGANVLTF. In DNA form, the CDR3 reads TGTGCCAGCAGTGAATACGGGGGGCTCGGGGCCAACGTCCTGACTTTC.

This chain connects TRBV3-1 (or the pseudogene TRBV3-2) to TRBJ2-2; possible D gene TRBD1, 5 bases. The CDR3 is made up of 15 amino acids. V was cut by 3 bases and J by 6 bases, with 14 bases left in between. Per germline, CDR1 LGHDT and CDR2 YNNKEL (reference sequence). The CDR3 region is CASSHIQVTSGELFF. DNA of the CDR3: TGTGCCAGCAGCCACATACAGGTTACCTCCGGGGAGCTGTTTTTT.

The CDR3 DNA reads TGTGCCATCAGTGGGGACAGCGCTACGGTGACCCAGTACTTC. Translating it yields CAISGDSATVTQYF. The chain links TRBV10-3 to TRBJ2-5; 7 bases match TRBD1. V lost 4 bases to trimming and J lost 7 bases; unmatched junction nucleotides: 9. The CDR3 is made up of 14 amino acids. The V gene's germline CDR1 is ENHRY and CDR2 SYGVKD.

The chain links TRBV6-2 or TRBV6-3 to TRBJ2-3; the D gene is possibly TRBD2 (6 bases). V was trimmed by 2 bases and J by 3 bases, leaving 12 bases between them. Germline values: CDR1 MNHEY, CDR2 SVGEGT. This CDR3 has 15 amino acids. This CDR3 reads CASSYPEGATDTQYF. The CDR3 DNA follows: TGTGCCAGCAGTTACCCGGAGGGCGCGACAGATACGCAGTATTTT.

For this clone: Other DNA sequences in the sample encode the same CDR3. CDR3 sequence (DNA): TGCGCCAGCAGCCCTCCGGGACAGAACTATGGCTACACCTTC. Its translation is CASSPPGQNYGYTF. The V gene is TRBV5-1, the J gene TRBJ1-2, with TRBD1 matching over 7 bases. The CDR3 is 14 residues long. The V gene's germline CDR1 is SGHRS and CDR2 YFSETQ. Trimming removed 4 bases from V and 2 bases from J; junction bases left unmatched: 5. The variable domain in full, with the rest retrieved from reference TRBV5-1 and TRBJ1-2, is KAGVTQTPRYLIKTRGQQVTLSCSPISGHRSVSWYQQTPGQGLQFLFEYFSETQRNKGNFPGRFSGRQFSNSRSEMNVSTLELGDSALYLCASSPPGQNYGYTFGSGTRLTVV.

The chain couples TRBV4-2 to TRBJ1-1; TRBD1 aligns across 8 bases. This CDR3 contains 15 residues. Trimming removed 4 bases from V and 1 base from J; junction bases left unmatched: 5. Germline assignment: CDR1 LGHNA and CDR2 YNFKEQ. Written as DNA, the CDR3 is TGTGCCAGCAGCCCCAGGACAGGGCCGAACACTGAAGCTTTCTTT. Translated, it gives CASSPRTGPNTEAFF.

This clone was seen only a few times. CDR3 coding DNA: TGTGCCAGCAGTGAAGGGGACAGCTCCTACGAGCAGTACGTC. Translating gives CASSEGDSSYEQYV. The chain links TRBV6-1 to TRBJ2-7; 7 bases match TRBD1. The CDR3 runs to 14 residues. The germline gives CDR1 MNHNS, CDR2 SASEGT. After removal of 1 base from V and 0 bases from J, the junction contained 0 bases not matched to a gene.

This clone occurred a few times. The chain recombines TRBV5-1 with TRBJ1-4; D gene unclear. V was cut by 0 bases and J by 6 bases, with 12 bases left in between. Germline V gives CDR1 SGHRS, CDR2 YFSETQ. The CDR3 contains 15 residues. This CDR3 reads CASSLANGPDEKLFF. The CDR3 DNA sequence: TGCGCCAGCAGCTTGGCCAATGGGCCCGATGAAAAACTGTTTTTT.

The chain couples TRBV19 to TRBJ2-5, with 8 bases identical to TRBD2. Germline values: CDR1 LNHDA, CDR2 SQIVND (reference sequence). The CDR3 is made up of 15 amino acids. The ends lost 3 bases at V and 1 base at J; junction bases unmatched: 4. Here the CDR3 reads CASSISGGAQETQYF. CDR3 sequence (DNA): TGTGCCAGTAGTATTTCCGGGGGGGCCCAAGAGACCCAGTACTTC.

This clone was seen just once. This CDR3 is CASSFSGGLYNEQFF. As DNA, the CDR3 is TGTGCCAGCAGCTTCAGCGGGGGCCTTTACAATGAGCAGTTCTTC. The V and J genes are TRBV7-3 and TRBJ2-1; 8 nucleotides agree with TRBD2. This CDR3 is built from 15 residues. CDR1 and CDR2 from the germline V gene are SGHTA and FQGTGA. The V and J ends lost 3 bases and 4 bases, in that order; junction bases with no gene match: 5. The variable domain in full, with the rest retrieved from reference TRBV7-3 and TRBJ2-1, is GAGVSQTPSNKVTEKGKYVELRCDPISGHTALYWYRQSLGQGPEFLIYFQGTGAADDSGLPNDRFFAVRPEGSVSTLKIQRTERGDSAVYLCASSFSGGLYNEQFFGPGTRLTVL.

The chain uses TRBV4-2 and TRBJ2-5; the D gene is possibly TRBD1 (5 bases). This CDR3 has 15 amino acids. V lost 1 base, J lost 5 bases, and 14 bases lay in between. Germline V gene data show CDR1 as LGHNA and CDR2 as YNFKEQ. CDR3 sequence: CASSQGGPSPETQYF. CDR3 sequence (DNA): TGTGCCAGCAGCCAAGGGGGCCCCTCGCCGGAGACCCAGTACTTC.

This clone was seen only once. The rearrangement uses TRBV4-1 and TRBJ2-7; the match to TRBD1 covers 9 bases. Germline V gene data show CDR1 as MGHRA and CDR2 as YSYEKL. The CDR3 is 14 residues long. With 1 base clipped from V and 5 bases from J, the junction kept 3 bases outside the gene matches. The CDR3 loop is CASSQAQGANEQYV. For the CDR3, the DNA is TGCGCCAGCAGCCAAGCACAGGGGGCGAACGAGCAGTACGTC.

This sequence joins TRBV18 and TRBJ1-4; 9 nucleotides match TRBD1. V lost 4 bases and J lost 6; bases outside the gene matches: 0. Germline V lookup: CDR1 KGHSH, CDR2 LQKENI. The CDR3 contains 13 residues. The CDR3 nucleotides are TGTGCCAGCTCACGGGACAGGGATGAAAAACTGTTTTTT. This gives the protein CASSRDRDEKLFF.